This T cell receptor (beta chain) was retrieved from a study of blood T cell repertoires in COVID-19. Followed longitudinally, the Seattle patients had been enrolled during active infection. Germline V gene data show CDR1 as SQVTM and CDR2 as ANQGSEA. CDR3 length: 14 amino acids. Losses at the gene ends were 0 bases for V and 5 bases for J; bases not matched to a gene: 6. Authors' processing steps: Reference gene primer amplification gave nucleated cell count estimates. TCRdb's copy holds only in-frame clones and misses some; the assay was immunoSEQ multiplex PCR. For V, J and clone size, that table is used; D and trimming come from the DNA. The sample has 30,000 to 40,000 clones, less than 90% seen once.

J is TRBJ1-2 and V is TRBV29-1, with 7 bases identical to TRBD1. The TCR originated in a man aged 55 to 70 with COVID-19, enrolled during active disease. The specimen sequenced was peripheral blood. CDR3 sequence (DNA): TGCAGCGTTGAAGATGAGCGACAGGGATATGGCTACACCTTC. This gives the protein CSVEDERQGYGYTF. Combining the CDR3 with reference TRBV29-1 and TRBJ1-2 gives the whole variable domain SAVISQKPSRDICQRGTSLTIQCQVDSQVTMMFWYRQQPGQSLTLIATANQGSEATYESGFVIDKFPISRPNLTFSTLTVSNMSPEDSSIYLCSVEDERQGYGYTFGSGTRLTVV.